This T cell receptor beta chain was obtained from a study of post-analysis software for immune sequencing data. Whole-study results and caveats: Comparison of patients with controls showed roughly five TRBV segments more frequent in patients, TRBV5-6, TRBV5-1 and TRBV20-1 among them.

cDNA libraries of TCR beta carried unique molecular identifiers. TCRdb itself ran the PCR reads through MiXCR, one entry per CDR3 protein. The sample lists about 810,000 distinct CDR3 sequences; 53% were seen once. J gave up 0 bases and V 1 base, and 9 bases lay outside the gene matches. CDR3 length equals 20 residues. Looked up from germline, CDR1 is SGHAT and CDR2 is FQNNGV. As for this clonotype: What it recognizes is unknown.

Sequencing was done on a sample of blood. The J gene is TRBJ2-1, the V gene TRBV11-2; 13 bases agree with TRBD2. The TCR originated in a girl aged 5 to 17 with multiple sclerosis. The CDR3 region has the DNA TGTGCCAGCAGCTTAGGGGCGGGACTAGCGGGACTGAGCTCCTACAATGAGCAGTTCTTC. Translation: CASSLGAGLAGLSSYNEQFF.